This T cell receptor (beta chain) was sequenced for a study of T cells in Graves' hyperthyroidism and ophthalmopathy. RNA transcripts were the template for amplifying TCR beta CDR3 regions. HTBI primers drove first-round RT-PCR of the TCR CDR3. TCRdb fed the multiplex PCR reads into MiXCR, producing one record per CDR3 protein. The sample carries under 400,000 distinct CDR3 sequences, 15% to 19% recorded once. CDR3 length equals 16 residues. The germline V gene encodes CDR1 MNHEY and CDR2 SVGEGT. The V and J ends lost 4 bases and 3 bases respectively, with 19 bases between them. This clonotype was detected ten times or more.

The sample taken for sequencing was blood. The chain combines TRBV6-2 or TRBV6-3 with TRBJ2-7; perhaps TRBD2 as D (5 bases). This clonotype was sampled from a woman aged 18-35 years with Graves' hyperthyroidism that later progressed to Graves' ophthalmopathy. DNA of the CDR3: TGTGCCAGCAGTTCATATAGTAGGAGCGGAGTCTACGAGCAGTACTTC. Translating it yields CASSSYSRSGVYEQYF.